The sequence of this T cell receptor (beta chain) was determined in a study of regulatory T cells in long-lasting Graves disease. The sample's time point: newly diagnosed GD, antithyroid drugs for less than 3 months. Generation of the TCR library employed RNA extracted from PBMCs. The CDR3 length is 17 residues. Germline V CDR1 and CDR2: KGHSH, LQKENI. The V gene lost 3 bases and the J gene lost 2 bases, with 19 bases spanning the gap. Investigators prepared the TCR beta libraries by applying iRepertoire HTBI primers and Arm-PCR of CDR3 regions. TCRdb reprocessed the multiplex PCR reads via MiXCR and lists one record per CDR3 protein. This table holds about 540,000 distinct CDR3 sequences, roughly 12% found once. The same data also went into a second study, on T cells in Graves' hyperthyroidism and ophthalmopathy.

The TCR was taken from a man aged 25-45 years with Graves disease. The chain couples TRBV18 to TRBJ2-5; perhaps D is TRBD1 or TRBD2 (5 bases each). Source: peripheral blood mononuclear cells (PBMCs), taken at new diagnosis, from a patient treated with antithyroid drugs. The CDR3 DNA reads TGTGCCAGCTCACCTCCTTCCGGGACGGATTCACAAGAGACCCAGTACTTC. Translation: CASSPPSGTDSQETQYF.